Listed here are 20 T cell receptor beta chains from one sample, sequenced in a study of cytomegalovirus exposure and HLA in healthy donors. The primer mix had 60 Vbeta and 13 Jbeta primers. TCRdb's copy holds only in-frame clones and misses some; the assay was immunoSEQ multiplex PCR. The sample includes around 80,000 clones, 75% to 80% of them seen just once. The material sequenced was PBMCs. The receptor set was obtained from a female donor in good health and CMV-seronegative.

In DNA, the CDR3 is TGTGCCAGCAGTGGGACAGGGTCTGGCACCATATATTTT. Protein sequence: CASSGTGSGTIYF. The genes are TRBV2 and TRBJ1-3; TRBD1 aligns across 8 bases. Looked up from germline, CDR1 is SNHLY and CDR2 is FYNNEI. CDR3 length equals 13 residues. After removal of 4 bases from V and 9 bases from J, the junction contained 5 bases not matched to a gene.

The CDR3 reads CASSWGEETQYF. CDR3 DNA: TGTGCCAGCAGCTGGGGGGAAGAGACCCAGTACTTC. The genes are TRBV5-6 and TRBJ2-5; the D gene is possibly TRBD2 (6 bases). V was shortened by 3 bases and J by 3 bases, with 6 bases between the two germline ends. The CDR3 is made up of 12 amino acids. From germline, CDR1 is SGHDT and CDR2 YYEEEE.

V is TRBV27 and J is TRBJ1-5, with D possibly being TRBD1 (6 bases). Trimming shortened V by 6 bases and J by 1 base, and 13 bases separated the two germline ends. There are 15 residues in the CDR3. The germline V gene encodes CDR1 MNHEY and CDR2 SMNVEV (reference sequence). DNA for the CDR3: TGTGCCAGCAGCTCACAGGGCTTGAGCAATCAGCCCCAGCATTTT. Its protein is CASSSQGLSNQPQHF.

The CDR3 here is CASSFFLGQVRDHGYTF. CDR3 sequence (DNA): TGTGCCAGCAGCTTCTTCCTGGGACAGGTTCGAGATCATGGCTACACCTTC. The chain joins TRBV7-2 to TRBJ1-2, with TRBD1 matching 8 bases. In germline, CDR1 is SGHTA, CDR2 FQGNSA. V dropped 3 bases and J dropped 6; count of bases not matched to a gene: 15. This CDR3 spans 17 amino acids.

This clone has only one observation. CDR3: CASSTTGTGELFF. For the CDR3, the DNA is TGTGCCAGTAGTACGACAGGGACCGGGGAGCTGTTTTTT. The V and J genes are TRBV19 and TRBJ2-2; TRBD1 aligns across 7 bases. From germline, CDR1 is LNHDA and CDR2 SQIVND (reference sequence). This CDR3 is built from 13 residues. The V gene end was trimmed by 4 bases and the J gene end by 5 bases; junction bases not matched to a gene: 1.

This clone was recorded a few times. This chain links TRBV9 with TRBJ2-5; D gene unclear. V was trimmed by 3 bases and J by 5 bases, leaving 14 bases between them. This CDR3 region has 14 residues. Germline CDR1 is SGDLS and CDR2 is YYNGEE. This CDR3 reads CASSAQTVGETQYF. As DNA, the CDR3 is TGTGCCAGCAGCGCCCAAACAGTGGGCGAGACCCAGTACTTC. The whole variable domain, filled in from reference TRBV9 and TRBJ2-5, reads DSGVTQTPKHLITATGQRVTLRCSPRSGDLSVYWYQQSLDQGLQFLIQYYNGEERAKGNILERFSAQQFPDLHSELNLSSLELGDSALYFCASSAQTVGETQYFGPGTRLLVL.

The chain uses TRBV5-1 and TRBJ1-1; D gene ambiguous. Trimming cost V 0 bases and J 1 base, with 7 bases left between them. Germline V gene data show CDR1 as SGHRS and CDR2 as YFSETQ. This CDR3 has 14 residues. The CDR3 coding sequence is TGCGCCAGCAGCTTGGGAGCCGGGAACACTGAAGCTTTCTTT. Translated: CASSLGAGNTEAFF. The variable domain in full, with the rest retrieved from reference TRBV5-1 and TRBJ1-1, is KAGVTQTPRYLIKTRGQQVTLSCSPISGHRSVSWYQQTPGQGLQFLFEYFSETQRNKGNFPGRFSGRQFSNSRSEMNVSTLELGDSALYLCASSLGAGNTEAFFGQGTRLTVV.

This sequence joins TRBV2 and TRBJ2-2, with D perhaps matching TRBD2 (6 bases). V lost 8 bases to trimming and J lost 5 bases, with 15 bases between them. Germline V gives CDR1 SNHLY, CDR2 FYNNEI. The CDR3 length is 14 residues. CDR3 in DNA: TGTGCCAGCCAGACGGGGGTGAGGACCGGGGAGCTGTTTTTT. This encodes CASQTGVRTGELFF.

This clone was detected a few times. The CDR3, as DNA: TGTGCCAGTGGAGGTCCGGTGGGACAGCACACAGATACGCAGTATTTT. Residues: CASGGPVGQHTDTQYF. The chain recombines TRBV19 with TRBJ2-3, with TRBD1 identical over 7 bases. Germline CDR1 reads LNHDA; CDR2 reads SQIVND (reference sequence). CDR3 length: 16 amino acids. The ends lost 8 bases at V and 2 bases at J; junction bases unmatched: 13.

The chain uses TRBV25-1 and TRBJ2-1; TRBD1 matches at 8 bases. Trimming cost V 4 bases and J 6 bases; bases outside gene matches: 2. Germline V CDR1 and CDR2: MGHDK, SYGVNS. This CDR3 has 13 residues. The CDR3, as DNA: TGTGCCAGCAGTGGACAGGGGACCAATGAGCAGTTCTTC. Translation gives CASSGQGTNEQFF.

The genes are TRBV6-5 and TRBJ1-2, with D maybe TRBD1 (6 bases). Germline V CDR1 and CDR2: MNHEY, SVGAGI. The V gene lost 4 bases and the J gene lost 6 bases, with 9 bases spanning the gap. The CDR3 consists of 12 residues. CDR3 bases: TGTGCCAGCAGTTCTTACAGGGATGGCTACACCTTC. This sequence encodes CASSSYRDGYTF.

This sequence joins TRBV9 and TRBJ2-7; 7 positions agree with TRBD1. Germline CDR1 and CDR2: SGDLS and YYNGEE. This CDR3 is built from 15 residues. V was pared by 0 bases and J by 2 bases, with 5 bases of the junction left unmatched. CDR3: CASSVGEGGPYEQYF. In nucleotides, the CDR3 is TGTGCCAGCAGCGTAGGGGAAGGGGGCCCCTACGAGCAGTACTTC.

The chain is built from TRBV5-6 and TRBJ2-1; tentatively, D is TRBD1 (5 bases). V shed 4 bases and J shed 9 bases, with 17 bases lying between them. CDR1 is SGHDT, CDR2 YYEEEE, per germline. CDR3 length equals 14 residues. CDR3 residues: CASSPTFDGAEQFF. The CDR3 DNA reads as TGTGCCAGCAGCCCGACGTTCGATGGGGCTGAGCAGTTCTTC.

The rearrangement uses TRBV5-1 and TRBJ2-7, with 15 bases that match TRBD2. Germline assignment: CDR1 SGHRS and CDR2 YFSETQ. J was trimmed by 3 bases and V by 4 bases; bases with no gene match: 8. The CDR3 has 17 residues. CDR3 loop: CASSTGLAGGLNYEQYF. The CDR3 region has the DNA TGCGCCAGCAGCACCGGACTAGCGGGGGGGTTGAACTACGAGCAGTACTTC. The full variable domain, in which reference TRBV5-1 and TRBJ2-7 provide the parts outside the CDR3, is KAGVTQTPRYLIKTRGQQVTLSCSPISGHRSVSWYQQTPGQGLQFLFEYFSETQRNKGNFPGRFSGRQFSNSRSEMNVSTLELGDSALYLCASSTGLAGGLNYEQYFGPGTRLTVT.

The genes are TRBV28 and TRBJ1-5; D gene uncertain. Germline-derived CDR1 and CDR2 are MDHEN and SYDVKM. Trimming removed 4 bases from V and 8 bases from J, with 9 bases in between. The CDR3 length is 12 residues. The CDR3 here is CASSSGGKPQHF. Written as DNA, the CDR3 is TGTGCCAGCAGTTCCGGAGGAAAGCCCCAGCATTTT.

The V gene is TRBV27, the J gene TRBJ2-7; 9 bases match TRBD1. CDR3 size: 15 residues. Trimming removed 0 bases from V and 6 bases from J; junction bases left unmatched: 6. Germline CDR1 is MNHEY and CDR2 is SMNVEV (reference sequence). Written as DNA, the CDR3 is TGTGCCAGCAGTTTATCCGGGACAGGGTCCGGCGAGCAGTACTTC. This codes for CASSLSGTGSGEQYF.

This clone occurred a few times. Written as DNA, the CDR3 is TGTGCCAGTAGTATACGGACAGGCACCTCCTACGAGCAGTACTTC. Amino acid sequence: CASSIRTGTSYEQYF. The V and J genes are TRBV19 and TRBJ2-7, with 7 bases aligning to TRBD1. The CDR3 runs 15 residues. Germline V lookup: CDR1 LNHDA, CDR2 SQIVND (reference sequence). The trim removed 2 bases at V and 0 bases at J, leaving 4 bases unmatched. The variable domain in full, with the rest retrieved from reference TRBV19 and TRBJ2-7, is DGGITQSPKYLFRKEGQNVTLSCEQNLNHDAMYWYRQDPGQGLRLIYYSQIVNDFQKGDIAEGYSVSREKKESFPLTVTSAQKNPTAFYLCASSIRTGTSYEQYFGPGTRLTVT.

This clone was recorded a few times. The chain joins TRBV2 to TRBJ1-4; D ambiguous. Germline CDR1 reads SNHLY; CDR2 reads FYNNEI. V dropped 7 bases and J dropped 6 bases, with 12 bases sitting between them. The CDR3 extends over 13 amino acids. The CDR3 protein is CASKPAGHEKLFF. The CDR3 DNA reads TGTGCCAGCAAGCCGGCAGGTCATGAAAAACTGTTTTTT.

This chain links TRBV6-5 with TRBJ2-3; 7 positions agree with TRBD2. V lost 5 bases and J lost 1; bases outside the gene matches: 6. The germline V gene has CDR1 MNHEY and CDR2 SVGAGI. The CDR3 runs to 15 residues. CDR3 DNA sequence: TGTGCCAGCAGTCCTCTGGGAGGGGGCACAGATACGCAGTATTTT. This codes for CASSPLGGGTDTQYF.

This clone was detected only a few times. The genes are TRBV5-1 and TRBJ2-3, with D tentatively TRBD2 (6 bases). Looked up from germline, CDR1 is SGHRS and CDR2 is YFSETQ. CDR3 size: 13 residues. Trimming removed 3 bases from V and 5 bases from J, with 10 bases in between. The CDR3 nucleotides are TGCGCCAGCAGCTGGAGGGGTCGAGATACGCAGTATTTT. Protein sequence: CASSWRGRDTQYF.